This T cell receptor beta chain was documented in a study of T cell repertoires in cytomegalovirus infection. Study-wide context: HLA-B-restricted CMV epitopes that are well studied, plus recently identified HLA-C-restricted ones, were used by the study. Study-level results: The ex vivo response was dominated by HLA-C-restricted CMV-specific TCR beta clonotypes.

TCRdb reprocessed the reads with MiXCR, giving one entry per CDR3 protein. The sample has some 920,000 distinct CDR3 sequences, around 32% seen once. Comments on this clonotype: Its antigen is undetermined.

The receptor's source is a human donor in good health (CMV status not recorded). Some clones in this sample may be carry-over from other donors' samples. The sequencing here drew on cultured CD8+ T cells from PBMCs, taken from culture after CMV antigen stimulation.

The CDR3 loop reads CAISEPSGGPEAFF. In DNA, the CDR3 is TGTGCCATCAGTGAGCCGTCTGGGGGGCCTGAAGCTTTCTTT. The chain combines TRBV10-3 with TRBJ1-1; D might be TRBD1 (6 bases). There are 14 residues in the CDR3. V shed 2 bases and J shed 6 bases, with 13 bases lying between them. CDR1 and CDR2 (germline): ENHRY, SYGVKD.